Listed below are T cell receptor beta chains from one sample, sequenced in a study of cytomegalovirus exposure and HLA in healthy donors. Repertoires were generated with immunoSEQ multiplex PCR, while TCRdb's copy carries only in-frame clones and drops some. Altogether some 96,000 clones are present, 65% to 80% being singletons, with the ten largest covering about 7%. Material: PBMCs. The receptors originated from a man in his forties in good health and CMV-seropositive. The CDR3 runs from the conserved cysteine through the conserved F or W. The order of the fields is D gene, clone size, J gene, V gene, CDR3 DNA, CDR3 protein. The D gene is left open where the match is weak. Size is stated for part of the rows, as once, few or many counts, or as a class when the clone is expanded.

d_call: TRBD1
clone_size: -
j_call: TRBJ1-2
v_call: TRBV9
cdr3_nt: TGTGCCAGCAGCCCCGGGACAGGGGTCTATGGCTACACCTTC
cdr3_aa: CASSPGTGVYGYTF

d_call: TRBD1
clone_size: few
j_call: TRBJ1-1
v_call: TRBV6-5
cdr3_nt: TGTGCCAGCAGTTACACAGGGGTTTTGGGTGAAGCTTTCTTT
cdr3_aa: CASSYTGVLGEAFF

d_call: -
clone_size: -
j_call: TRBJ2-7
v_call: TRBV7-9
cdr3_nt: TGTGCCAGCAGCTTAGACCAACCACTCCAGTACTTC
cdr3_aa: CASSLDQPLQYF

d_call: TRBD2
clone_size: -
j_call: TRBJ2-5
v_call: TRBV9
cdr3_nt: TGTGCCAGCACCGCCGGGGGGGGTCTCCAAGAGACCCAGTACTTC
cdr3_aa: CASTAGGGLQETQYF

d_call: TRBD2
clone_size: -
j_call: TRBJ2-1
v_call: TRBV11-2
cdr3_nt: TGTGCCAGCAGCCCCCTAGCGGGTCCCTACAATGAGCAGTTCTTC
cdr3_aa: CASSPLAGPYNEQFF

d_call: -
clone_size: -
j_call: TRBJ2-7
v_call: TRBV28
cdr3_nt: TGTGCCAGCAGTTTGATCGGGTACGAGCAGTACTTC
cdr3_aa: CASSLIGYEQYF

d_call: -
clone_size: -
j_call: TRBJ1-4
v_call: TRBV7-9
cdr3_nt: TGTGCCAGCAGCCCTCAGGGAAATGAAAAACTGTTTTTT
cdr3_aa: CASSPQGNEKLFF

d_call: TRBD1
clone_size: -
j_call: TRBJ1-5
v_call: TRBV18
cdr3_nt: TGTGCCAGCTCACCGGGACAGGGAAGTGTTTTAGTACAGCCCCAGCATTTT
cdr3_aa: CASSPGQGSVLVQPQHF

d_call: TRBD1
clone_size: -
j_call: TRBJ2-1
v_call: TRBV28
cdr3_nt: TGTGCCAGCAGTATCACGGGACAGGGAGGTAAGGATGAGCAGTTCTTC
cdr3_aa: CASSITGQGGKDEQFF

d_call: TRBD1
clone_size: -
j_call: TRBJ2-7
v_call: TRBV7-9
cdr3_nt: TGTGCCAGCAGCGACAGGGGAACCTACGAGCAGTACTTC
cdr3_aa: CASSDRGTYEQYF

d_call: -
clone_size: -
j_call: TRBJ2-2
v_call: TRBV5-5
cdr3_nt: TGTGCCAGCAGCCCACTCGCGTTAACGGCCGGGGAGCTGTTTTTT
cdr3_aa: CASSPLALTAGELFF

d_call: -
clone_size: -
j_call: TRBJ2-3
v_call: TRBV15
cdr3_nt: TGTGCCACCAGCAGAGATCGAGATACGCAGTATTTT
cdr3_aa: CATSRDRDTQYF

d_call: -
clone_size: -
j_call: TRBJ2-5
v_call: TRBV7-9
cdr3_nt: TGTGCCAGCAGCTTATTCGGAGGACCTCAAGAGACCCAGTACTTC
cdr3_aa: CASSLFGGPQETQYF

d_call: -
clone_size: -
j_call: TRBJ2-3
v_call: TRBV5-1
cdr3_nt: TGCGCCAGCAGTCCGGATAGCAGCACAGATACGCAGTATTTT
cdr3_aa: CASSPDSSTDTQYF

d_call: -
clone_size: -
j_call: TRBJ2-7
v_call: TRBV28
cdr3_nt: TGTGCCAGCAGTTTGGAGGCGGCCTACGAGCAGTACTTC
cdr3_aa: CASSLEAAYEQYF

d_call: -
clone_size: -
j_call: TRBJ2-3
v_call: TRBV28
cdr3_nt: TGTGCCAGCAGGAGGAGGGCCCGCACAGATACGCAGTATTTT
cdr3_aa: CASRRRARTDTQYF

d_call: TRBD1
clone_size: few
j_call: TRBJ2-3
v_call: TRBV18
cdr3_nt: TGTGCCAGCTCATCGGGACAGAACACAGATACGCAGTATTTT
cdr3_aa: CASSSGQNTDTQYF

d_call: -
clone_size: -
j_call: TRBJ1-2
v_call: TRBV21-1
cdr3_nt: TGTGCCAGCAGCAAAAGCGGCAGAGACTATGGCTACACCTTC
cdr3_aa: CASSKSGRDYGYTF

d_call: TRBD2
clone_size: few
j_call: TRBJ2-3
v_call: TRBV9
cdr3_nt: TGTGCCAGCAGCCTCACTAGCGGGAGGGCCGGGACAGATACGCAGTATTTT
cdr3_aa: CASSLTSGRAGTDTQYF

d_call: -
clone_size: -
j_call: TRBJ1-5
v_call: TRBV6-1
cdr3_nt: TGTGCCAGCAGTGAAGATCTAAATCAGCCCCAGCATTTT
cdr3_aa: CASSEDLNQPQHF

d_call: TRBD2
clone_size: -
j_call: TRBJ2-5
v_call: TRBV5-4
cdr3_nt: TGTGCCAGCAGTGCCGGGACTAGCGGCCAAGAGACCCAGTACTTC
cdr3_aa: CASSAGTSGQETQYF

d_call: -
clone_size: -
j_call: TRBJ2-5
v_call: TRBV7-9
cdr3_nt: TGTGCCAGCAGCGACCGACAGGTTCAGTACCAAGAGACCCAGTACTTC
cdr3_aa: CASSDRQVQYQETQYF

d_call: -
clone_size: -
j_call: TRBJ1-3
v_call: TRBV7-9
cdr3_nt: TGTGCCAGCAGTTTTACAGGGTCTTCTGGAAACACCATATATTTT
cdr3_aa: CASSFTGSSGNTIYF

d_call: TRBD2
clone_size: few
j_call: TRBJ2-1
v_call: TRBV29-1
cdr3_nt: TGCAGCGTTTCTAGCGGGGGGGGTAGGAATGAGCAGTTCTTC
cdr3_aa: CSVSSGGGRNEQFF

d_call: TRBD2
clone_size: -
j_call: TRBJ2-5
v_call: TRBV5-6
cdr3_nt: TGTGCCAGCAGCTTCAGTGGGACTAGCGGGAAGACCCAGTACTTC
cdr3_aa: CASSFSGTSGKTQYF

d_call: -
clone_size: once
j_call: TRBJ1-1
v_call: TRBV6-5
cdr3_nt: TGTGCCATACAGTACAGGGAGAACACTGAAGCTTTCTTT
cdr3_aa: CAIQYRENTEAFF

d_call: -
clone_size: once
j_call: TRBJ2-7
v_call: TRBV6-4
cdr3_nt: TGTGCCAGCAGTGCCCGCTCCTACGAGCAGTACTTC
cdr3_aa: CASSARSYEQYF

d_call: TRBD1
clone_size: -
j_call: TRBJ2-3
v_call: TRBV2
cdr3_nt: TGTGCCAGCAGCCTGACAGGGTGGGATACGCAGTATTTT
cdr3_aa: CASSLTGWDTQYF

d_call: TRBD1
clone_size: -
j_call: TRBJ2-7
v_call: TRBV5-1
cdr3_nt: TGCGCCAGCAGCTCCGGGACAGGGGGAGGCGAGCAGTACTTC
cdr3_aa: CASSSGTGGGEQYF

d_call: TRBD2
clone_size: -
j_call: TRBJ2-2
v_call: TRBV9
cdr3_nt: TGTGCCAGCAGCGTGGGACTAGCGGGAGAGATGAACACCGGGGAGCTGTTTTTT
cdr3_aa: CASSVGLAGEMNTGELFF

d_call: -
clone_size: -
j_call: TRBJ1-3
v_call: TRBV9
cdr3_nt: TGTGCCAGCAGCGTCGGCTCTGGAAACACCATATATTTT
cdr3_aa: CASSVGSGNTIYF

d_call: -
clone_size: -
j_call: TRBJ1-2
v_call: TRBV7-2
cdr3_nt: TGTGCCAGCAGCCCTGGACAGCACTATGGCTACACCTTC
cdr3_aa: CASSPGQHYGYTF

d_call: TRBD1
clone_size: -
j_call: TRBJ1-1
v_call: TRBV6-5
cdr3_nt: TGTGCCAGCAGTTCAGGGGGAACTGAAGCTTTCTTT
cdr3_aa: CASSSGGTEAFF

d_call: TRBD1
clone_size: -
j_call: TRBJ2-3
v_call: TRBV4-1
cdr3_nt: TGCGCCAGCAGCTTGATCTCCGGGACAGGGGGTAGCACAGATACGCAGTATTTT
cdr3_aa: CASSLISGTGGSTDTQYF

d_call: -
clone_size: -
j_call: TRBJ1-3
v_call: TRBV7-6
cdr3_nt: TGTGCCAGCAGCTTAGCCGTAGGCGGGCCCTCTGGAAACACCATATATTTT
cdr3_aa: CASSLAVGGPSGNTIYF

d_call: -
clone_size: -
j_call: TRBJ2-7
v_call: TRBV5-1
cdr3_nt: TGCGCCAGCAGCTTGGCTGGGGGGACCTCCTACGAGCAGTACTTC
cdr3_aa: CASSLAGGTSYEQYF

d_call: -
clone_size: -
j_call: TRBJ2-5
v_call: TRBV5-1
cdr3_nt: TGCGCCAGCAGCTCATCCGGGTCTCAAGAGACCCAGTACTTC
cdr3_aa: CASSSSGSQETQYF

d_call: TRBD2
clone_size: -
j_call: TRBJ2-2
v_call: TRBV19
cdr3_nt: TGTGCCAGTACGGGGGGGTCGTACACCGGGGAGCTGTTTTTT
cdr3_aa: CASTGGSYTGELFF

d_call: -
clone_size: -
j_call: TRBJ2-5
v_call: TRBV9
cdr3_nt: TGTGCCAGCAGCGTCGACAATCAAGAGACCCAGTACTTC
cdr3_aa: CASSVDNQETQYF

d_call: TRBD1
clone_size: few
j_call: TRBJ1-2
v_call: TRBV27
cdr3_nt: TGTGCCAGCAGTTTACAGGGGGATGGCTACACCTTC
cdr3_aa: CASSLQGDGYTF

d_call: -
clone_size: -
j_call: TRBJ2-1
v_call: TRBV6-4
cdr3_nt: TGTGCCAGCAGTGAAGGAAGGGGGTCCTACAATGAGCAGTTCTTC
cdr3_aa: CASSEGRGSYNEQFF

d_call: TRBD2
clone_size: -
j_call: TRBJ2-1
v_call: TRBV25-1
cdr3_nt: TGTGCCAGCGAAAGGACTAGCAATGAGCAGTTCTTC
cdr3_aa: CASERTSNEQFF

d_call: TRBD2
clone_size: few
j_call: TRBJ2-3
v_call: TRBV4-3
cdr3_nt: TGCGCCAGCAGCCAAGAGGCAGCGGGAAGTCGGTCAGATACGCAGTATTTT
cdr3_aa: CASSQEAAGSRSDTQYF

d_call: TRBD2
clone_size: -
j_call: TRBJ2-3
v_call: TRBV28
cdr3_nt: TGTGCCAGCAGTATAAGCGGGAGGGGGTATACGCAGTATTTT
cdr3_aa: CASSISGRGYTQYF

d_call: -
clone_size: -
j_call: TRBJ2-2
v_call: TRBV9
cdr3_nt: TGTGCCAGCAGCGGGGCTTACAGCACCGGGGAGCTGTTTTTT
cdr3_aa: CASSGAYSTGELFF

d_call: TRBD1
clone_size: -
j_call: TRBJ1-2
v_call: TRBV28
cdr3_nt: TGTGCCACCTTTACAGGGGGCCTTGGCTACACCTTC
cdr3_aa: CATFTGGLGYTF

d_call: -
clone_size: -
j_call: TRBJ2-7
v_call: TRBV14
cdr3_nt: TGTGCCAGCAGCCGCATCGACAGACCCTACGAGCAGTACTTC
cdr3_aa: CASSRIDRPYEQYF

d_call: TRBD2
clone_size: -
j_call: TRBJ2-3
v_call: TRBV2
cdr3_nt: TGTGCCAGCAGTGTCTCTAGCGGGGCCCGCACAGATACGCAGTATTTT
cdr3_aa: CASSVSSGARTDTQYF

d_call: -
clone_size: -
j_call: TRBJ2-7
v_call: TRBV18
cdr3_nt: TGTGCCAGCTCACCACCTAGCGAGAACTACGAGCAGTACTTC
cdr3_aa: CASSPPSENYEQYF

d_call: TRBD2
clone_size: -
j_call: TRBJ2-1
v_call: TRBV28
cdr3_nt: TGTGCCAGCAGTCCGATCCACCTAGCGGGCTCCTACAATGAGCAGTTCTTC
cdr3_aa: CASSPIHLAGSYNEQFF